This TCR beta chain was identified in a study of cytomegalovirus exposure and HLA in healthy donors. Amplification used 60 Vbeta primers and 13 Jbeta primers. Clones were sequenced by immunoSEQ multiplex PCR, and TCRdb holds only the in-frame ones, with some missing. This table holds 250,000 to 300,000 clones, nearly 95% found once. V was shortened by 4 bases and J by 9 bases, with 10 bases between the two germline ends. Germline V gives CDR1 SEHNR, CDR2 FQNEAQ (reference sequence). This CDR3 spans 12 amino acids. Regarding this clone: Its specificity is not known.

Findings of the study overall: Data from an earlier analysis indicated that most TCR beta V segments were productive either about 87% or about 30% of the time.

The chain is built from TRBV7-9 and TRBJ2-1; perhaps TRBD2 as D (5 bases). Sample: PBMCs. The receptor comes from a girl aged 2-10 years in good health and CMV-seronegative. For the CDR3, the DNA is TGTGCCAGCAGCTATTCAGGAGGTGAGCAGTTCTTC. Amino acids: CASSYSGGEQFF.